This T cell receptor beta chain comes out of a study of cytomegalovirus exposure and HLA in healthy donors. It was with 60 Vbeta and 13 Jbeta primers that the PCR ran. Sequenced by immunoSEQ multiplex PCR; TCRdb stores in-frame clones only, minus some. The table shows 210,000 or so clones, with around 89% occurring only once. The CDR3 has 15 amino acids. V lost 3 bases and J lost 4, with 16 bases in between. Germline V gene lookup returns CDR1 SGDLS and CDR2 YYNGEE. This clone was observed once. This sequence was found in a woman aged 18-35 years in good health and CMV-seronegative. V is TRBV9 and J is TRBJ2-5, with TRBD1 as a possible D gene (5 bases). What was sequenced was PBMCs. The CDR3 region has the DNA TGTGCCAGCAGCGCCAGGGCTAGAAGTCCAGAGACCCAGTACTTC. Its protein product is CASSARARSPETQYF.